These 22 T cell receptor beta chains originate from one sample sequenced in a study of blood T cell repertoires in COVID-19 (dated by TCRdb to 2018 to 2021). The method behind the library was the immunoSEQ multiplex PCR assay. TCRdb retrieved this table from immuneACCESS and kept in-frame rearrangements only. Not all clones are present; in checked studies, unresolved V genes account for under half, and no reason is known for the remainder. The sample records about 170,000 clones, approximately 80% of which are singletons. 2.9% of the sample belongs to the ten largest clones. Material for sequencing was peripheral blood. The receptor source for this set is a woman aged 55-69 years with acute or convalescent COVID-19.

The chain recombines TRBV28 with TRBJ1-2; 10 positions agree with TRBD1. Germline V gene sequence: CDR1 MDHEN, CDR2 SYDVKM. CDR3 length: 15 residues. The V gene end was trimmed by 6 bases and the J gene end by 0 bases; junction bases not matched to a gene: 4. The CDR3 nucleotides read TGTGCCAGCAGGGATGGGACAGGGGCTAACTATGGCTACACCTTC. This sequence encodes CASRDGTGANYGYTF.

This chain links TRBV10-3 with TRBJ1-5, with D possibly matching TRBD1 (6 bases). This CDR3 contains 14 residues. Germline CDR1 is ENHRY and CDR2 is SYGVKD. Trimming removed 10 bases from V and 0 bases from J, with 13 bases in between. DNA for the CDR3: TGTGCCACAAGACAGGAACATAGCAATCAGCCCCAGCATTTT. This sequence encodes CATRQEHSNQPQHF.

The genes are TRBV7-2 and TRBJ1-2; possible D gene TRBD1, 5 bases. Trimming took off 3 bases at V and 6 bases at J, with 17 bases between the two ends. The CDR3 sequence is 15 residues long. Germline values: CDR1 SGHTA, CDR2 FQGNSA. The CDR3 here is CASSLESRGAHGYTF. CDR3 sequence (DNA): TGTGCCAGCAGCTTGGAGTCTAGGGGCGCCCATGGCTACACCTTC.

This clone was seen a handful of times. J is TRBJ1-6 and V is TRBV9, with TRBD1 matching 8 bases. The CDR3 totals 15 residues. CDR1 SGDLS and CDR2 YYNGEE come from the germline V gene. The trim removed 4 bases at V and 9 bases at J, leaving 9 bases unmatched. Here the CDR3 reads CASSPGTGLSSPLHF. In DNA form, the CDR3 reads TGTGCCAGCAGCCCGGGGACAGGTCTTAGTTCACCCCTCCACTTT.

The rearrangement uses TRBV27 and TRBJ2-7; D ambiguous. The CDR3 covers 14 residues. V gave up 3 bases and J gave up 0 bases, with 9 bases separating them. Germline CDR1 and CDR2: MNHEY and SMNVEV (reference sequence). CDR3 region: CASSFSRSSYEQYF. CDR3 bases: TGTGCCAGCAGTTTTAGCCGGAGCTCCTACGAGCAGTACTTC.

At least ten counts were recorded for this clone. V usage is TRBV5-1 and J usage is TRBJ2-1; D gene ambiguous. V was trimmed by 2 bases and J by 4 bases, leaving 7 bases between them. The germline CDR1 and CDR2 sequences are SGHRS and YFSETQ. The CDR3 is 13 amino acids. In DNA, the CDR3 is TGCGCCAGCAGCTTCGCAGGTTACAATGAGCAGTTCTTC. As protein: CASSFAGYNEQFF.

This CDR3 reads CASGFRLTDTQYF. CDR3 bases: TGTGCTAGTGGTTTTAGACTAACAGATACGCAGTATTTT. The rearrangement joins TRBV12-5 to TRBJ2-3, with D perhaps TRBD2 (5 bases). CDR3 length equals 13 residues. The germline V gene has CDR1 LGHNT and CDR2 FRNRAP. The germline V and J ends were trimmed by 3 bases and 3 bases, with 7 bases remaining between them.

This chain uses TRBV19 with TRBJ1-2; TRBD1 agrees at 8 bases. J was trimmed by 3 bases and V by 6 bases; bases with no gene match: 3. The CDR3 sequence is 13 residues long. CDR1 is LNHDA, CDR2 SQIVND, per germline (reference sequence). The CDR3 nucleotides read TGTGCCAGTAGCCTACAGGGGGACTATGGCTACACCTTC. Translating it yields CASSLQGDYGYTF.

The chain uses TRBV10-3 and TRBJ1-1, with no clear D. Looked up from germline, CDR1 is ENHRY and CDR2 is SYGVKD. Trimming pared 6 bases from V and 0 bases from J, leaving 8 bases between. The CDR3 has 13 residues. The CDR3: CAISHQVNTEAFF. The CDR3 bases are TGTGCCATCAGCCACCAGGTGAACACTGAAGCTTTCTTT.

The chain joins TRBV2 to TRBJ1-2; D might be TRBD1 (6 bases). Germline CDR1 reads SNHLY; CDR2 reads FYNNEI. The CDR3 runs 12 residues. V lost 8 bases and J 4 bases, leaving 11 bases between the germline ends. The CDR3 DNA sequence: TGTGCCAGCGGACAGAACTCCTATGGCTACACCTTC. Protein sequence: CASGQNSYGYTF. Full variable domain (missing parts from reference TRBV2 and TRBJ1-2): EPEVTQTPSHQVTQMGQEVILRCVPISNHLYFYWYRQILGQKVEFLVSFYNNEISEKSEIFDDQFSVERPDGSNFTLKIRSTKLEDSAMYFCASGQNSYGYTFGSGTRLTVV.

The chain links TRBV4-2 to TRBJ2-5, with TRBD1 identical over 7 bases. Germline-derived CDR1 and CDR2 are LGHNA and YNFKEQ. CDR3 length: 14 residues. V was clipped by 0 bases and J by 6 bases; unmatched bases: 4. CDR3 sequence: CASSQDLRGQTQYF. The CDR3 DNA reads TGTGCCAGCAGCCAAGATCTGAGGGGGCAGACCCAGTACTTC.

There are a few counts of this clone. CDR3 amino acids: CSVEGSGDQPQHF. CDR3 bases: TGCAGCGTTGAAGGGAGTGGTGATCAGCCCCAGCATTTT. The gene calls are TRBV29-1 and TRBJ1-5; D gene ambiguous. Per germline, CDR1 SQVTM and CDR2 ANQGSEA. This CDR3 comprises 13 residues. The V end lost 1 base, the J end lost 5 bases, and 9 bases lay between the germline ends. Combining the CDR3 with reference TRBV29-1 and TRBJ1-5 gives the whole variable domain SAVISQKPSRDICQRGTSLTIQCQVDSQVTMMFWYRQQPGQSLTLIATANQGSEATYESGFVIDKFPISRPNLTFSTLTVSNMSPEDSSIYLCSVEGSGDQPQHFGDGTRLSIL.

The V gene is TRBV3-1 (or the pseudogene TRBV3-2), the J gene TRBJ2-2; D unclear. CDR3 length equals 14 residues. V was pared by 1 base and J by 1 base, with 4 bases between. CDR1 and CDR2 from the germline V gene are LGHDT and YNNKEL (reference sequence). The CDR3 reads CASSQVVNTGELFF. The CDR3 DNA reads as TGTGCCAGCAGCCAAGTAGTGAACACCGGGGAGCTGTTTTTT.

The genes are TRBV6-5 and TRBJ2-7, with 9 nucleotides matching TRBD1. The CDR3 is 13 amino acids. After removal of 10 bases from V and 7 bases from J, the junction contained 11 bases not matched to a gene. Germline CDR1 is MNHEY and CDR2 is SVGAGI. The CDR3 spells CATTVYRGQEQYF. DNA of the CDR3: TGTGCCACGACCGTTTACAGGGGGCAAGAGCAGTACTTC.

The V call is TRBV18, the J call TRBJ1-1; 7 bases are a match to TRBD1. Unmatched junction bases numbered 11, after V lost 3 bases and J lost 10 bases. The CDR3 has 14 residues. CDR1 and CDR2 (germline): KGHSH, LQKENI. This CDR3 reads CASSPRTGEEGAFF. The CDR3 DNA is TGTGCCAGCTCACCTCGAACAGGGGAGGAAGGAGCTTTCTTT.

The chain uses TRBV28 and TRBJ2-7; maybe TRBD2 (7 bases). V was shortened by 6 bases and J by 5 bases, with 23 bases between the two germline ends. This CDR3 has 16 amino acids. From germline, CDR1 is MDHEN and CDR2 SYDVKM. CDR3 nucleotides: TGTGCCAGCAGCCGTGAATTTGCGGGGGCGATAGACGAGCAGTACTTC. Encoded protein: CASSREFAGAIDEQYF.

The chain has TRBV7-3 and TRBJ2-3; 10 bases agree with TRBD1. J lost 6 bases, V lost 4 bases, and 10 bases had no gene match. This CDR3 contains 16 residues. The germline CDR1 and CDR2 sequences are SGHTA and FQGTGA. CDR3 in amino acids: CASSSTRTGGTDTQYF. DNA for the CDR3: TGTGCCAGCAGCTCTACAAGGACAGGGGGGACGGATACGCAGTATTTT.

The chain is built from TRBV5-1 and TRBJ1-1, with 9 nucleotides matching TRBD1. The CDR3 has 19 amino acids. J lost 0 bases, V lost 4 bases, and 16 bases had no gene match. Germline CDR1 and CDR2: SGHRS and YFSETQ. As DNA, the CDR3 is TGCGCCAGCAGCCGATGGACAGGGGTAAGAAGGGTCGTGAACACTGAAGCTTTCTTT. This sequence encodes CASSRWTGVRRVVNTEAFF.

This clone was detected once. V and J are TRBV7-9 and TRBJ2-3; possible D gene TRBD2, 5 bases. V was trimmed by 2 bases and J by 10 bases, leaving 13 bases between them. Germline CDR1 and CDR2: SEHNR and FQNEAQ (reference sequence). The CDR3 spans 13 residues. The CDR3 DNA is TGTGCCAGCAGCTTATCGAACGAGGGAGCGCAGTATTTT. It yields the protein CASSLSNEGAQYF.

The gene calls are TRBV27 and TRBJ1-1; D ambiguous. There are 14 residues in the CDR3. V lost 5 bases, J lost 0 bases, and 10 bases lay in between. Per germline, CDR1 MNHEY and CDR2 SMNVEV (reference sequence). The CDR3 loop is CASSLRGLNTEAFF. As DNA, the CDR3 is TGTGCCAGCAGTCTCCGAGGTCTGAACACTGAAGCTTTCTTT.

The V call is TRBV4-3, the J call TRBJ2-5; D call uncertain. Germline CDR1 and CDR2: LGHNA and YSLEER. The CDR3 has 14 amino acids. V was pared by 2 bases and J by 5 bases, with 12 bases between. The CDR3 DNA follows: TGCGCCAGCAGCCAAAGTTTCTCCCGGGAGACCCAGTACTTC. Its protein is CASSQSFSRETQYF.

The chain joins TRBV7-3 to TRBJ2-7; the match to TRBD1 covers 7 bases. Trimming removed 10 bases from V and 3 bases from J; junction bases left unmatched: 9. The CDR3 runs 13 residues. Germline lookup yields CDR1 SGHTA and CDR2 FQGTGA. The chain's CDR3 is CATSRGLNYEQYF. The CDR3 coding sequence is TGTGCCACATCTAGGGGGCTGAACTACGAGCAGTACTTC.